This T cell receptor (beta chain) comes out of a study of blood T cell repertoires in COVID-19 (dated by TCRdb to the early 2020s). Describing the broader study: Collaborator samples came from the United States, Italy and Spain and covered acute and convalescent phases of COVID-19. The prospective study material was composed of cDNA or gDNA derived from T cells, B-cell-depleted T cells, or PBMCs. The dataset comprised deeply sampled blood TCRbeta repertoires from subjects exposed to, actively infected with, or recovered from COVID-19. The repertoires were released in a freely available public database meant as a resource for research on the immune response to SARS-CoV-2. Samples came from the ongoing ImmuneRACE study (first 160 participants) plus 1,254 subjects from 6 global collaborators. A de-identified subject ID, COVID-19 status, age in years and sex were almost always included in the sample metadata. Where HLA class I and class II types were available, the types were taken from metadata supplied by the sample provider, not from assay-based typing.

The germline V gene specifies MNHEY as CDR1 and SVGEGT as CDR2. Including cysteine and phenylalanine, the CDR3 has 14 amino acids. Just the 42-base CDR3 DNA is kept, in frame starting at base 1. The paper as a whole reports these results and caveats: Clinical and demographic metadata were provided uncurated, with the amount varying by source and participant.

The immunoSEQ Assay, a bias-controlled multiplex PCR, was used to amplify TCRbeta CDR3 regions from genomic DNA. In the authors' own workflow: The number of nucleated cells in each sample was estimated by amplification of reference gene primers within the assay. To quantify the absolute abundance of each unique TCRbeta CDR3 rearrangement, sequence reads were collapsed and filtered. Productive Simpson clonality was computed per sample as the square root of Simpson's diversity index over productive rearrangements. Here the immuneACCESS table is served through TCRdb, limited to in-frame sequences with V and J called. Missing clones are a known gap in these copies; in checked studies unresolved V genes cover under half, and the rest lacks a known reason. V and J calls plus clone size are reproduced from that table; the DNA served to infer D and trimming. For this sample there are about 120,000 clones; 82% appear just once. 3.5% to 5.5% of the sample is in the top ten clones.

As concerns this clone: Its antigen remains undetermined. One end of the junction fails to match germline, which may point to a read error.

Collaborating institutions collected whole blood in K2EDTA tubes following their own protocols. For TCRbeta analysis, collaborator samples were shipped as frozen whole blood, as isolated PBMCs, or as DNA extracted from either sample type. Sequenced: peripheral blood. The TCR originated in a woman aged 70-85 years with acute or convalescent COVID-19. The chain joins TRBV6-2 or TRBV6-3 to TRBJ1-6, with an unclear D gene assignment. CDR3 sequence: CASSYVVPNSPLHF. The base sequence is TGTGCCAGCAGTTACGTTGTACCTAATTCGCCCCTCCACTTT.